This T cell receptor beta chain appears in the sequencing data of a study of CD8 T cells in ankylosing spondylitis. A word on this clonotype: Its antigen is not identified.

Losses at the gene ends were 6 bases for V and 2 bases for J; bases not matched to a gene: 7. The CDR3 is made up of 14 amino acids. The germline gives CDR1 MDHEN, CDR2 SYDVKM. The study, taken as a whole, reports: Clones tied to disease were said to be significantly enriched in matched ankylosing spondylitis synovial fluid.

For TCR beta, libraries came from quantitative 5'-RACE with molecular barcodes. TCRdb ran MiXCR on the 5' RACE reads and lists one entry per CDR3 protein. In the table there are under 250,000 distinct CDR3 sequences, about 26% of which are singletons. This TCR derives from a male donor with ankylosing spondylitis or in good health (not recorded which). Sequencing input: blood, either unsorted or a sorted T cell fraction (not recorded which). This rearrangement joins TRBV28 to TRBJ2-7; 7 bases align to TRBD1. CDR3 coding DNA: TGTGCCAGCAGGGTTGACAGGGCCACCTACGAGCAGTACTTC. It codes for CASRVDRATYEQYF.